This T cell receptor (beta chain) came from a study of cytomegalovirus exposure and HLA in healthy donors. The CDR3 is made up of 18 amino acids. Germline CDR1 and CDR2: SGHRS and YFSETQ. Trimming took off 7 bases at V and 5 bases at J, with 27 bases between the two ends. 60 Vbeta and 13 Jbeta primers were used in PCR. Clones were sequenced by immunoSEQ multiplex PCR, and TCRdb holds only the in-frame ones, with some missing. The table lists around 170,000 clones, about 80% of them singletons. The sequencing sample was made of PBMCs. The clonotype comes from a woman in her thirties or forties in good health and CMV-seronegative. The chain has TRBV5-1 and TRBJ2-2; a weak D match, TRBD1 (6 bases). CDR3 amino acids: CASAPRIQLRGGTGELFF. Written as DNA, the CDR3 is TGCGCCAGCGCCCCCCGGATACAGCTACGAGGGGGAACCGGGGAGCTGTTTTTT. Full variable domain (outside the CDR3, taken from reference TRBV5-1 and TRBJ2-2): KAGVTQTPRYLIKTRGQQVTLSCSPISGHRSVSWYQQTPGQGLQFLFEYFSETQRNKGNFPGRFSGRQFSNSRSEMNVSTLELGDSALYLCASAPRIQLRGGTGELFFGEGSRLTVL.